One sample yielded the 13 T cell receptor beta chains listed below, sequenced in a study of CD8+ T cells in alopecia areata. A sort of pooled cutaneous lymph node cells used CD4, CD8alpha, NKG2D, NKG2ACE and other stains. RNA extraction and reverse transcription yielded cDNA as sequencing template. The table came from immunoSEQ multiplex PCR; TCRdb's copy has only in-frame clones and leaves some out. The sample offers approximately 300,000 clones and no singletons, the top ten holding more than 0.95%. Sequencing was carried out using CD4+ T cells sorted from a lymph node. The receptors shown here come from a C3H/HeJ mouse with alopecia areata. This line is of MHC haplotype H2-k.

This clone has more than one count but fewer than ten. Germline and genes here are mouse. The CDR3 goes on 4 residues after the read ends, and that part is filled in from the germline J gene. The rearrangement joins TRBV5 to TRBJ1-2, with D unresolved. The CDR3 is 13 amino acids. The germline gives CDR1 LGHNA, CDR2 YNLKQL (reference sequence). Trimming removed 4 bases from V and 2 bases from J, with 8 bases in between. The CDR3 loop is CASSPTLNSDYTF. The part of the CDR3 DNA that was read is TGTGCCAGCAGCCCGACACTTAACTCC.

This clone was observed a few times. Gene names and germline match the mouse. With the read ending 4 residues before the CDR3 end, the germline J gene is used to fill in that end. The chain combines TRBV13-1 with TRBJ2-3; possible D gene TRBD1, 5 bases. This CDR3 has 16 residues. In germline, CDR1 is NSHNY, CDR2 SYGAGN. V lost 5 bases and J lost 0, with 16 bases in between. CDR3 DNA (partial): TGTGCCAGCAGCACCCCCCAGGGAAGTAGTGCAGAA. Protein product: CASSTPQGSSAE. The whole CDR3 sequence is CASSTPQGSSAETLYF.

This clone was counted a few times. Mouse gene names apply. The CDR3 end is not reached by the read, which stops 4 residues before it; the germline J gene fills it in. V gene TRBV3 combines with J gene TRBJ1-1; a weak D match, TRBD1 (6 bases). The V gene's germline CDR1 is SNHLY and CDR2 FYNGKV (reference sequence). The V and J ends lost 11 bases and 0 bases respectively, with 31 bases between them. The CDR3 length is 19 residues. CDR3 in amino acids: CAPLGGGGGIRVANTEVFF. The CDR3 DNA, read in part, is TGTGCCCCATTAGGGGGGGGCGGAGGGATACGAGTAGCAAACACA.

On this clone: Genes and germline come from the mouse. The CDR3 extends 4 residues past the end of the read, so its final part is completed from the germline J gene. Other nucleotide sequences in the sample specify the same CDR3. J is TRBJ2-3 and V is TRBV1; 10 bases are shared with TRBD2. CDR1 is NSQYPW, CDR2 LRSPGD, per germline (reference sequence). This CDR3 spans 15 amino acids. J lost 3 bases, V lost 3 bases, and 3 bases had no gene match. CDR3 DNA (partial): TGCACCTGCAGTGCGGGACTGGGGAGGGCAGAA. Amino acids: CTCSAGLGRAE. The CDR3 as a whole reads CTCSAGLGRAETLYF.

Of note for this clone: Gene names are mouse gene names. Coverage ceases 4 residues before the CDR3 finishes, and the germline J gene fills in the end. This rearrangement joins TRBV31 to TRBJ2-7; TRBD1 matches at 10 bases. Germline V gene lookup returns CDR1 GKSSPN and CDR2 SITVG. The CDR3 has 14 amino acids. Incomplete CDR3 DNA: TGTGCCTGGAGTCTAGGGGGACAGGGGTAT. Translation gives CAWSLGGQGY. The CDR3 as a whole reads CAWSLGGQGYEQYF.

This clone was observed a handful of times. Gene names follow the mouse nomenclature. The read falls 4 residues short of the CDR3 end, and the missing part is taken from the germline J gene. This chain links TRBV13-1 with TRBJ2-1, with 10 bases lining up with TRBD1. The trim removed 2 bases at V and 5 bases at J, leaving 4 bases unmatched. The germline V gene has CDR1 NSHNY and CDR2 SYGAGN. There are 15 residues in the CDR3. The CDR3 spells CASSETGTGDAEQFF. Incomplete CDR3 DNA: TGTGCCAGCAGTGAGACCGGGACAGGGGATGCT.

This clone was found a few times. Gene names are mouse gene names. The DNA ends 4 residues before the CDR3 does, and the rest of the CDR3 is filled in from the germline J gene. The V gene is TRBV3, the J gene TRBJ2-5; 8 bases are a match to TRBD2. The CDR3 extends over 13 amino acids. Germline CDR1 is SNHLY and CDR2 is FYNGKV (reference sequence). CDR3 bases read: TGTGCCAGCAGCTCGACTGGGGAAGAC. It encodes CASSSTGED. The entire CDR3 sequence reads CASSSTGEDTQYF. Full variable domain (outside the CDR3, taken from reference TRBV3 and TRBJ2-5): GPKVLQIPSHQIIDMGQMVTLNCDPVSNHLYFYWYKQILGQQMEFLVNFYNGKVMEKSKLFKDQFSVERPDGSYFTLKIQPTALEDSAVYFCASSSTGEDTQYFGPGTRLLVL.

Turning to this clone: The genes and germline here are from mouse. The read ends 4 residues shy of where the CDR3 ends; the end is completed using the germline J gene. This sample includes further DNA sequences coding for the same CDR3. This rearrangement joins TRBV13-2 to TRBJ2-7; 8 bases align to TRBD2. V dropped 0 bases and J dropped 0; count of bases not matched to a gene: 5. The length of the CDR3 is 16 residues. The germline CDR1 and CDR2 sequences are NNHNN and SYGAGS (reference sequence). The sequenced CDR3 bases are TGTGCCAGCGGTGATGCAACTGGGGGTAGCTCCTAT. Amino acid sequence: CASGDATGGSSY. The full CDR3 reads CASGDATGGSSYEQYF.

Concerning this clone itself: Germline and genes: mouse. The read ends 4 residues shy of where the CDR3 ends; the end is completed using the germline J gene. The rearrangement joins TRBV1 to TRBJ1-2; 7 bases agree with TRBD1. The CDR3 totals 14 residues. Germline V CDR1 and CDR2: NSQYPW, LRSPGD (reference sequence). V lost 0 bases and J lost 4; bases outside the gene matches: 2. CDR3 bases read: TGCACCTGCAGTGCAGAGACAGGGAGCTCC. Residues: CTCSAETGSS. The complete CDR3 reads CTCSAETGSSDYTF.

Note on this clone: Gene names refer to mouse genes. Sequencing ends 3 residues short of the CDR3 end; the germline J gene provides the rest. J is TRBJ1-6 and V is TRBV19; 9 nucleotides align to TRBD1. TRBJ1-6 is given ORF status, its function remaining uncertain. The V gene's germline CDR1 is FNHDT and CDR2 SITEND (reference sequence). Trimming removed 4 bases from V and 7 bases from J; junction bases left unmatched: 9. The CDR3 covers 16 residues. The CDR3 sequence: CASSLGTGKGNSPLYF. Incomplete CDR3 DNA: TGTGCCAGCAGTCTTGGGACAGGGAAGGGAAATTCGCCC.

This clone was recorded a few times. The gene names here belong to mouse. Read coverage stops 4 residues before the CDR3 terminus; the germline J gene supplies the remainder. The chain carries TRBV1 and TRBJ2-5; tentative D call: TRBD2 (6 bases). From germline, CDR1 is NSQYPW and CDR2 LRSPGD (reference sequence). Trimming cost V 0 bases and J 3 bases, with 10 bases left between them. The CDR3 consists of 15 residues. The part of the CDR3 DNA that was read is TGCACCTGCAGTGCAGATTATGGGGGACAAGAC. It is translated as CTCSADYGGQD. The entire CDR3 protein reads CTCSADYGGQDTQYF.

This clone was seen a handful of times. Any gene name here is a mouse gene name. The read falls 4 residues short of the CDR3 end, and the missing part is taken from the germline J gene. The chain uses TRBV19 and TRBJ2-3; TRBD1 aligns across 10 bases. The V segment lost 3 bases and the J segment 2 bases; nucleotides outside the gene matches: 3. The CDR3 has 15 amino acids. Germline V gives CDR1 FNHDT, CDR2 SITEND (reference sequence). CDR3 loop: CASSTGTGVAETLYF. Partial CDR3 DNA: TGTGCCAGCAGTACCGGGACAGGGGTTGCAGAA.

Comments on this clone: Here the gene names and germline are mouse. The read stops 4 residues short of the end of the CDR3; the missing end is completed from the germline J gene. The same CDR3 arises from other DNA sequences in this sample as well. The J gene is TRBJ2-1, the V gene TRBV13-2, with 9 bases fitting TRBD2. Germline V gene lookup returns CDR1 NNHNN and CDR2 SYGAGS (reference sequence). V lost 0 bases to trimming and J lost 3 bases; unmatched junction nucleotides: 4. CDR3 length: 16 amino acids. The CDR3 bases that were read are TGTGCCAGCGGTGATGCTTGGGGGGGCGTCTATGCT. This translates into CASGDAWGGVYA. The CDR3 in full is CASGDAWGGVYAEQFF.